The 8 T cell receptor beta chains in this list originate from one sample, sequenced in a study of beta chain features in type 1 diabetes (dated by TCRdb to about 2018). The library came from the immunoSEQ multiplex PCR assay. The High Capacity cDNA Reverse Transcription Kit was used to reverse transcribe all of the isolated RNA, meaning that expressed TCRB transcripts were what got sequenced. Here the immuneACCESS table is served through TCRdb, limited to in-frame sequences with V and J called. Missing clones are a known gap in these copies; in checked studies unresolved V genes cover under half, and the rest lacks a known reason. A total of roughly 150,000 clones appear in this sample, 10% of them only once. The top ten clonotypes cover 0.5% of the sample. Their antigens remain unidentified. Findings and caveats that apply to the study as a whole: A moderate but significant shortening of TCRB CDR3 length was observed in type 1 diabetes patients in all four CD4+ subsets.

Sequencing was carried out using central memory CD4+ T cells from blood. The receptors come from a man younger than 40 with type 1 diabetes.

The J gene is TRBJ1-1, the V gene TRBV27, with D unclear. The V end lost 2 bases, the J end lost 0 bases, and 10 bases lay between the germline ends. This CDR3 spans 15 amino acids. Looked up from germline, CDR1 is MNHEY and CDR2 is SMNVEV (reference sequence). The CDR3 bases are TGTGCCAGCAGTTTAATGGGAGGGATGAACACTGAAGCTTTCTTT. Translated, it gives CASSLMGGMNTEAFF.

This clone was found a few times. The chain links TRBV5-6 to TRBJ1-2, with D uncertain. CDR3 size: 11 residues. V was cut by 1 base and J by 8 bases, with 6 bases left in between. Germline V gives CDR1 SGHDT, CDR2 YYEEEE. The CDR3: CASSLRGGYTF. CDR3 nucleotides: TGTGCCAGCAGCTTGAGAGGGGGCTACACCTTC.

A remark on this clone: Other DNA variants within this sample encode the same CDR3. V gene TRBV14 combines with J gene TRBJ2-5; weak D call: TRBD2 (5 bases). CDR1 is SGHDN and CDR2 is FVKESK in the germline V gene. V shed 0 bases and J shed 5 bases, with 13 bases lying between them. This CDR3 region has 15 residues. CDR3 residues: CASSQDSRGQETQYF. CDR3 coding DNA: TGTGCCAGCAGCCAAGATTCTCGGGGTCAGGAGACCCAGTACTTC.

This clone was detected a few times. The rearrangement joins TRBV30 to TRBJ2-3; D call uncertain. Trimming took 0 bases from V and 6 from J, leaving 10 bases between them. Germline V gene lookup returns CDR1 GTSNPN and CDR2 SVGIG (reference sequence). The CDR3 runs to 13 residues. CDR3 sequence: CAWSVGGGDTQYF. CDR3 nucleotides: TGTGCCTGGAGTGTAGGCGGTGGGGATACGCAGTATTTT. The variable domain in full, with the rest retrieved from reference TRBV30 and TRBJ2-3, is SQTIHQWPATLVQPVGSPLSLECTVEGTSNPNLYWYRQAAGRGLQLLFYSVGIGQISSEVPQNLSASRPQDRQFILSSKKLLLSDSGFYLCAWSVGGGDTQYFGPGTRLTVL.

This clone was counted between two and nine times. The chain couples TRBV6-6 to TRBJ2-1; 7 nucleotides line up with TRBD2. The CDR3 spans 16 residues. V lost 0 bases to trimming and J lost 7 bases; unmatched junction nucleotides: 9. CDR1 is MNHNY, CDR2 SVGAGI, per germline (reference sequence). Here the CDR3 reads CASSYSNREARNEQFF. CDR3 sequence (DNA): TGTGCCAGCAGTTACTCGAATCGGGAGGCTAGGAATGAGCAGTTCTTC.

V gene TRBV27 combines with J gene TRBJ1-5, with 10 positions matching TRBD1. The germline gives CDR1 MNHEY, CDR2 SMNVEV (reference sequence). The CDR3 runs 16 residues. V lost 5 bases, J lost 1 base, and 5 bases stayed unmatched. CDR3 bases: TGTGCCAGCAGTCCCAGGGACAGGGGAAGCAATCAGCCCCAGCATTTT. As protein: CASSPRDRGSNQPQHF.

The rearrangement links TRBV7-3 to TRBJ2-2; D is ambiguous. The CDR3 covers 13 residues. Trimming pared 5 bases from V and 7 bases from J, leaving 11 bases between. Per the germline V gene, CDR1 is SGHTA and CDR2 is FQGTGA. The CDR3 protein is CASSPIVVGELFF. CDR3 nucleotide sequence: TGTGCCAGCAGCCCAATAGTTGTCGGGGAGCTGTTTTTT.

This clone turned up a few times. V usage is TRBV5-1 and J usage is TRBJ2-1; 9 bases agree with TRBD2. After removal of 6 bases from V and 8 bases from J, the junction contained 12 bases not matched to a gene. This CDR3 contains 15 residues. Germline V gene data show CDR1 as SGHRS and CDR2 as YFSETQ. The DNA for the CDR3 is TGCGCCAGCAAGGGAATTAGCGGGAGTTCCGATGAGCAGTTCTTC. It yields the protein CASKGISGSSDEQFF.